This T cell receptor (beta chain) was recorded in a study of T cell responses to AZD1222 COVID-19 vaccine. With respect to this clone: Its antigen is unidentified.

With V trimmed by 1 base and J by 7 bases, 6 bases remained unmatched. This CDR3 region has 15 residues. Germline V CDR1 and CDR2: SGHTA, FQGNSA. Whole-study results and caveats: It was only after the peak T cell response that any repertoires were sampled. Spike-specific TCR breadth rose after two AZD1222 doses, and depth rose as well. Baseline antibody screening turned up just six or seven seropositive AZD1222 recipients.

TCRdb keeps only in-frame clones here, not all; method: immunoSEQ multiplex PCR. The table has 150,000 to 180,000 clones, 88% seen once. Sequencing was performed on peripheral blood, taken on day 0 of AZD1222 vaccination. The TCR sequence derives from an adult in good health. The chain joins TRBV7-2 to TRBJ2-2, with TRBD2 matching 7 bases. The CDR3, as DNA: TGTGCCAGCAGCTTAGACAGCGGGGTCAGCGGGGAGCTGTTTTTT. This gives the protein CASSLDSGVSGELFF.